Listed below are T cell receptor beta chains from one sample, sequenced in a study of CD8 T cells in Susac syndrome. Each CDR3 protein gets one entry after TCRdb re-called the immunoSEQ multiplex PCR reads with MiXCR. The table lists approximately 200,000 distinct CDR3 sequences, 92% of them singletons. The specimen sequenced was CD8+ T cells from PBMCs. Receptors originate from a human donor with multiple sclerosis. The CDR3 runs from the conserved cysteine through the conserved F or W. A D gene is named only where the DNA matches it firmly. Only part of the rows carry a size: once, few, many, or a class if the clone is expanded.

NA TRBJ2-7 TRBV21-1 NA 18 TGTGCCAGCAGCAAAGCGGGAAGGCGGGGATGCAGCTCCTACGAGCAGTACTTC CASSKAGRRGCSSYEQYF
NA TRBJ2-7 TRBV7-3 TRBD1 14 TGTGCCAGCAGTTCGACAGGGGGCTCTTCCGAGCAGTACTTC CASSSTGGSSEQYF
once TRBJ2-7 TRBV30 NA 14 TGTGCCTCTCAAGACTATACCACTCCCTACGAGCAGTACTTC CASQDYTTPYEQYF
NA TRBJ1-1 TRBV20-1 NA 11 TGCAGTGCTAGGCCGGGGACTGAAGCTTTCTTT CSARPGTEAFF
NA TRBJ1-2 TRBV20-1 NA 15 TGCAGTGCCGAGGATCCGGGCCAAACTTACTATGGCTACACCTTC CSAEDPGQTYYGYTF
NA TRBJ2-1 TRBV27 NA 17 TGTGCCAGCAGTATATCGGTCTTGGGGAGCTCCTACAATGAGCAGTTCTTC CASSISVLGSSYNEQFF
once TRBJ2-5 TRBV7-3 NA 15 TGTGCCAGCAGCTATTATGGGGGACAAGCAGAGACCCAGTACTTC CASSYYGGQAETQYF
once TRBJ2-2 TRBV27 NA 14 TGTGCCAGCAGAATCCTCCCGAACACCGGGGAGCTGTTTTTT CASRILPNTGELFF
NA TRBJ2-7 TRBV4-3 NA 15 TGCGCCAGCAGCCAAGTGGACAGTCCCCTCCACGAGCAGTACTTC CASSQVDSPLHEQYF
NA TRBJ2-1 TRBV2 TRBD1 16 TGTGCCAGCATCGAAGGGGGCAGCAACTCGTACAATGAGCAGTTCTTC CASIEGGSNSYNEQFF
NA TRBJ1-1 TRBV4-1 NA 13 TGCGCCAGCAGCCACGGGGGGGTGGCTGAAGCTTTCTTT CASSHGGVAEAFF
once TRBJ2-2 TRBV9 NA 12 TGTGCCACTGGGGGGGGCGTCGGGGAGCTGTTTTTT CATGGGVGELFF
NA TRBJ1-5 TRBV5-6 NA 15 TGTGCCAGCAGCTTGAGCGCAGGGCCCGGGCAGCCCCAGCATTTT CASSLSAGPGQPQHF
NA TRBJ1-1 TRBV14 NA 14 TGTGCCAGCAGTCGACAGGACCAGAACACTGAAGCTTTCTTT CASSRQDQNTEAFF
NA TRBJ2-6 TRBV29-1 TRBD1 16 TGCAGCGTTGCAGGACAGGGGGACTCTGGGGCCAACGTCCTGACTTTC CSVAGQGDSGANVLTF
NA TRBJ2-7 TRBV19 TRBD2 15 TGTGCCAGTAGTATAGATGCTAGCGGGAGAGGCGAGCAGTACTTC CASSIDASGRGEQYF